This T cell receptor beta chain was identified during a study of shared clonotypes between healthy human individuals. The study's findings and limits: Non-shared clonotypes displayed generation probabilities falling below those of clonotypes present in all four donors.

Samples underwent the assay at deep level. Produced via immunoSEQ multiplex PCR; TCRdb's table is partial and in-frame only. The sample holds about 2.3 million clones, approximately 95% seen once. With 3 bases removed from V and 0 bases from J, the gap between germline ends came to 27 bases. CDR3 length equals 21 residues. Germline CDR1 reads ENHRY; CDR2 reads SYGVKD. The study separated CD4+ cells into CD45RA+ naive and CD45RA-negative memory subsets. A remark on this clone: Its antigen is as yet unknown.

The sequence was collected from a man aged 18 to 29 in good health. Some clones in this sample may be carry-over from other donors' samples. Input material: naive CD4+ T cells from PBMCs. Subset reported: CD45RA+ positively selected. V is TRBV10-3 and J is TRBJ1-3; a possible D gene is TRBD1 (6 bases). The CDR3 nucleotides read TGTGCCATCAGTGAATCGGGGGGCCTTCAGCCCTACCTTCTCTCTGGAAACACCATATATTTT. Protein product: CAISESGGLQPYLLSGNTIYF.